What follows are 29 T cell receptor beta chains derived from one specimen sequenced in a study of T cell changes during pregnancy in multiple sclerosis. The assay was immunoSEQ multiplex PCR, and TCRdb's table has in-frame clones only and misses some. This table has some 75,000 clones, more than 90% appearing once. This material consisted of peripheral blood, taken in the second trimester of pregnancy. These receptors were obtained from a female donor with multiple sclerosis, enrolled in a pregnancy study.

The chain has TRBV5-4 and TRBJ2-7, with D unclear. V was trimmed by 0 bases and J by 3 bases, leaving 10 bases between them. The CDR3 totals 14 residues. Looked up from germline, CDR1 is SGHNT and CDR2 is YYREEE (reference sequence). The CDR3 loop is CASSLGVHSYEQYF. The DNA of the CDR3 is TGTGCCAGCAGCTTGGGGGTGCACAGCTACGAGCAGTACTTC.

The chain couples TRBV11-2 to TRBJ1-1, with D possibly TRBD1 on 5 matching bases. Germline CDR1 SGHAT, CDR2 FQNNGV. The CDR3 totals 16 residues. V dropped 5 bases and J dropped 1 base, with 17 bases sitting between them. The chain's CDR3 is CASSPARGHQNTEAFF. The CDR3 nucleotides read TGTGCCAGCAGCCCAGCGCGTGGACACCAGAACACTGAAGCTTTCTTT.

This chain connects TRBV7-9 to TRBJ2-5; D is unresolved. CDR1 and CDR2 from the germline V gene are SEHNR and FQNEAQ (reference sequence). V was cut by 4 bases and J by 2 bases, with 11 bases left in between. The CDR3 is 14 amino acids. DNA of the CDR3: TGTGCCAGCAGCTCCCCCTACCCACAAGAGACCCAGTACTTC. It yields the protein CASSSPYPQETQYF.

This rearrangement joins TRBV6-6 to TRBJ2-7; weak D call: TRBD2 (6 bases). This CDR3 is built from 14 residues. The germline CDR1 and CDR2 sequences are MNHNY and SVGAGI (reference sequence). V lost 5 bases to trimming and J lost 2 bases, with 13 bases between them. CDR3 protein: CASSPPGAPYEQYF. The CDR3 DNA follows: TGTGCCAGCAGTCCCCCGGGAGCACCCTACGAGCAGTACTTC.

The chain is built from TRBV11-3 and TRBJ1-1; 9 bases are a match to TRBD1. This CDR3 is built from 13 residues. The trim removed 5 bases at V and 8 bases at J, leaving 6 bases unmatched. Germline CDR1 reads SGHNT; CDR2 reads YENEEA. The CDR3: CASSIKQGAEAFF. In DNA form, the CDR3 reads TGTGCCAGCAGCATCAAACAGGGGGCCGAAGCTTTCTTT.

The chain employs TRBV28 and TRBJ2-3; possibly TRBD1 for D (5 bases). This CDR3 has 15 amino acids. Germline V gives CDR1 MDHEN, CDR2 SYDVKM. The ends were cut back, 2 bases at V and 3 bases at J, with 12 bases in the middle. Written as DNA, the CDR3 is TGTGCCAGCAGTTTAGTCCAGGGTAGTACAGATACGCAGTATTTT. Its translation is CASSLVQGSTDTQYF. Variable domain in full (rest from reference TRBV28 and TRBJ2-3): DVKVTQSSRYLVKRTGEKVFLECVQDMDHENMFWYRQDPGLGLRLIYFSYDVKMKEKGDIPEGYSVSREKKERFSLILESASTNQTSMYLCASSLVQGSTDTQYFGPGTRLTVL.

The CDR3 DNA reads TGTGCCAGCACCAGGGTGGACCAAAACATTCAGTACTTC. Amino acids: CASTRVDQNIQYF. This chain links TRBV2 with TRBJ2-4, with a weak D call TRBD1 (5 bases). The V gene's germline CDR1 is SNHLY and CDR2 FYNNEI. Trimming took off 7 bases at V and 5 bases at J, with 12 bases between the two ends. CDR3 length: 13 amino acids.

The chain has TRBV6-5 and TRBJ1-1; 9 bases map to TRBD1. The V gene end was trimmed by 6 bases and the J gene end by 1 base; junction bases not matched to a gene: 3. CDR3 length: 14 amino acids. CDR1 is MNHEY, CDR2 SVGAGI, per germline. The CDR3 nucleotides are TGTGCCAGCAGATCGACAGGGGGGAACACTGAAGCTTTCTTT. It yields the protein CASRSTGGNTEAFF.

The chain joins TRBV11-2 to TRBJ2-5, with TRBD2 identical over 9 bases. Germline CDR1 is SGHAT and CDR2 is FQNNGV. The CDR3 loop spans 14 amino acids. The trim removed 4 bases at V and 3 bases at J, leaving 3 bases unmatched. The CDR3 region has the DNA TGTGCCAGCAGCTGGGCTAGCGGGAAAGAGACCCAGTACTTC. This codes for CASSWASGKETQYF.

J is TRBJ1-2 and V is TRBV30; the D is unclear. The germline V gene encodes CDR1 GTSNPN and CDR2 SVGIG (reference sequence). This CDR3 spans 10 amino acids. The germline V and J ends were trimmed by 8 bases and 5 bases, with 9 bases remaining between them. CDR3 sequence reads: CALYRYGYTF. CDR3 nucleotides: TGTGCCCTCTATCGATATGGCTACACCTTC.

The chain links TRBV6-1 to TRBJ1-1; D is ambiguous. The germline V gene encodes CDR1 MNHNS and CDR2 SASEGT. V was clipped by 4 bases and J by 1 base, with 10 bases between them. The CDR3 is made up of 14 amino acids. CDR3 DNA: TGTGCCAGCAGTGGATCGACGGGGAACACTGAAGCTTTCTTT. Its protein product is CASSGSTGNTEAFF.

V and J are TRBV5-4 and TRBJ2-1; TRBD2 aligns across 10 bases. This CDR3 comprises 15 residues. V shed 0 bases and J 7 bases; nucleotides not matched to a gene: 4. Germline loops: CDR1 SGHNT, CDR2 YYREEE (reference sequence). The CDR3 DNA is TGTGCCAGCAGCTTGGCACTAGCGGGATTTAATGAGCAGTTCTTC. It yields the protein CASSLALAGFNEQFF.

The V call is TRBV19, the J call TRBJ1-5; possibly TRBD1 for D (5 bases). The CDR3 has 16 amino acids. Germline CDR1 and CDR2: LNHDA and SQIVND (reference sequence). V shed 1 base and J shed 1 base, with 11 bases lying between them. CDR3 residues: CASSIGWSGSNQPQHF. The CDR3 bases are TGTGCCAGTAGTATAGGTTGGTCAGGGAGCAATCAGCCCCAGCATTTT.

The chain uses TRBV7-9 and TRBJ1-1; D is unclear. Trimming cost V 1 base and J 3 bases, with 15 bases left between them. The germline V gene has CDR1 SEHNR and CDR2 FQNEAQ (reference sequence). The CDR3 spans 16 residues. CDR3 nucleotides: TGTGCCAGCAGCTTAGGAGGTCTTGAGCCGTACACTGAAGCTTTCTTT. Its translation is CASSLGGLEPYTEAFF.

This clone has a handful of counts. J is TRBJ2-5 and V is TRBV9, with 13 bases matching TRBD2. The germline V gene encodes CDR1 SGDLS and CDR2 YYNGEE. The CDR3 totals 20 residues. V was clipped by 3 bases and J by 2 bases; unmatched bases: 16. For the CDR3, the DNA is TGTGCCAGCAGCGCCCAACCGACGAGACCGGGACTAGCGGGACAAGAGACCCAGTACTTC. This encodes CASSAQPTRPGLAGQETQYF.

The chain uses TRBV5-1 and TRBJ2-3; D may be TRBD1 (6 bases). The V gene's germline CDR1 is SGHRS and CDR2 YFSETQ. There are 14 residues in the CDR3. Trimming removed 3 bases from V and 7 bases from J, with 15 bases in between. The CDR3 region is CASSSVLQGNTQYF. CDR3 in DNA: TGCGCCAGCAGCTCGGTTTTACAGGGAAATACGCAGTATTTT.

V usage is TRBV9 and J usage is TRBJ1-4; D remains ambiguous. The CDR3 has 15 amino acids. The V gene lost 0 bases and the J gene lost 3 bases, with 9 bases spanning the gap. Germline-derived CDR1 and CDR2 are SGDLS and YYNGEE. This CDR3 is CASSVGGASNEKLFF. The CDR3 DNA follows: TGTGCCAGCAGCGTAGGCGGAGCCTCTAATGAAAAACTGTTTTTT.

The chain is built from TRBV28 and TRBJ1-2; TRBD1 agrees at 10 bases. Germline values: CDR1 MDHEN, CDR2 SYDVKM. The CDR3 loop spans 14 amino acids. J was trimmed by 10 bases and V by 6 bases; bases with no gene match: 11. CDR3 loop: CASSLPGQGTHYTF. DNA for the CDR3: TGTGCCAGCAGCTTGCCGGGACAGGGGACCCACTACACCTTC.

This chain connects TRBV6-5 to TRBJ1-3; a weak D match, TRBD1 (6 bases). Trimming removed 0 bases from V and 2 bases from J, with 8 bases in between. Germline loops: CDR1 MNHEY, CDR2 SVGAGI. This CDR3 is 15 amino acids long. The DNA for the CDR3 is TGTGCCAGCAGTTACTCACAGGGAGCTGGAAACACCATATATTTT. The encoded protein is CASSYSQGAGNTIYF.

The chain carries TRBV28 and TRBJ1-5; D not resolved. Germline V lookup: CDR1 MDHEN, CDR2 SYDVKM. The CDR3 consists of 12 residues. The ends were cut back, 8 bases at V and 6 bases at J, with 11 bases in the middle. DNA of the CDR3: TGTGCCAGCCGAGTTAGATCTCAGCCCCAGCATTTT. Translation: CASRVRSQPQHF.

V usage is TRBV28 and J usage is TRBJ2-3, with D perhaps TRBD2 (5 bases). The CDR3 length is 14 residues. CDR1 and CDR2 (germline): MDHEN, SYDVKM. Trimming shortened V by 7 bases and J by 5 bases, and 16 bases separated the two germline ends. The CDR3 nucleotides are TGTGCCAGCATGAGCACGGGAATTAGAGATACGCAGTATTTT. Translation gives CASMSTGIRDTQYF. The variable domain in full, with the rest retrieved from reference TRBV28 and TRBJ2-3, is DVKVTQSSRYLVKRTGEKVFLECVQDMDHENMFWYRQDPGLGLRLIYFSYDVKMKEKGDIPEGYSVSREKKERFSLILESASTNQTSMYLCASMSTGIRDTQYFGPGTRLTVL.

The rearrangement links TRBV2 to TRBJ2-2, with 15 bases lining up with TRBD2. The junction had 4 bases not matched to a gene; V was cut back by 6 bases and J by 8 bases. Germline values: CDR1 SNHLY, CDR2 FYNNEI. The CDR3 runs to 15 residues. The CDR3 DNA reads as TGTGCCAGCAGCTTCGGGACTAGCGGGAGGGGGGAGCTGTTTTTT. It yields the protein CASSFGTSGRGELFF.

The chain joins TRBV7-2 to TRBJ1-4, with D tentatively TRBD1 (5 bases). Germline V lookup: CDR1 SGHTA, CDR2 FQGNSA. The CDR3 is made up of 13 amino acids. V was clipped by 5 bases and J by 7 bases, with 11 bases between them. The CDR3 protein is CASSRRQGEKLFF. As DNA, the CDR3 is TGTGCCAGCAGCCGTCGGCAGGGTGAAAAACTGTTTTTT.

V usage is TRBV5-1 and J usage is TRBJ2-7; D perhaps matches TRBD1 (6 bases). This CDR3 spans 12 amino acids. Germline CDR1 SGHRS, CDR2 YFSETQ. Trimming pared 4 bases from V and 6 bases from J, leaving 11 bases between. CDR3 DNA sequence: TGCGCCAGCAGCACTGACAGGTTCGAGCAGTACTTC. It specifies CASSTDRFEQYF.

This chain links TRBV6-5 with TRBJ2-1; TRBD2 might be the D (6 bases). The CDR3 length is 15 residues. Trimming left V 6 bases short and J 1 base short, with 13 bases between. The germline CDR1 and CDR2 sequences are MNHEY and SVGAGI. The CDR3 sequence is CASSLTGSSYNEQFF. The CDR3 bases are TGTGCCAGCAGCTTAACCGGGAGTTCCTACAATGAGCAGTTCTTC.

The chain employs TRBV11-2 and TRBJ2-7; TRBD1 matches at 7 bases. The CDR3 loop spans 15 amino acids. Germline lookup yields CDR1 SGHAT and CDR2 FQNNGV. The V gene end was trimmed by 1 base and the J gene end by 2 bases; junction bases not matched to a gene: 5. The chain's CDR3 is CASSLGRGPPYEQYF. The DNA of the CDR3 is TGTGCCAGCAGCTTAGGAAGGGGGCCTCCCTACGAGCAGTACTTC.

The V and J genes are TRBV7-8 and TRBJ2-5; TRBD2 aligns across 13 bases. CDR1 is SGHVS, CDR2 FQNEAQ, per germline. The length of the CDR3 is 14 residues. The V and J ends lost 7 bases and 5 bases, in that order; junction bases with no gene match: 4. This chain's CDR3 is CASKLAGGGETQYF. The CDR3 nucleotides are TGTGCCAGCAAACTAGCGGGAGGGGGGGAGACCCAGTACTTC.

V usage is TRBV11-1 and J usage is TRBJ2-7; tentatively, D is TRBD1 (6 bases). The ends were cut back, 2 bases at V and 3 bases at J, with 8 bases in the middle. The length of the CDR3 is 13 residues. The V gene's germline CDR1 is SGHAT and CDR2 FQDESV (reference sequence). Here the CDR3 DNA reads TGTGCCAGCAGCTTATCCAGGGGCTACGAGCAGTACTTC. Protein: CASSLSRGYEQYF.

The genes are TRBV7-2 and TRBJ2-7, with TRBD2 matching over 8 bases. The CDR3 covers 16 residues. In germline, CDR1 is SGHTA, CDR2 FQGNSA. V dropped 5 bases and J dropped 3; count of bases not matched to a gene: 12. CDR3 in DNA: TGTGCCAGCAGCGCCCCCCGAGCGGGAGTGGTCTACGAGCAGTACTTC. Translating gives CASSAPRAGVVYEQYF.